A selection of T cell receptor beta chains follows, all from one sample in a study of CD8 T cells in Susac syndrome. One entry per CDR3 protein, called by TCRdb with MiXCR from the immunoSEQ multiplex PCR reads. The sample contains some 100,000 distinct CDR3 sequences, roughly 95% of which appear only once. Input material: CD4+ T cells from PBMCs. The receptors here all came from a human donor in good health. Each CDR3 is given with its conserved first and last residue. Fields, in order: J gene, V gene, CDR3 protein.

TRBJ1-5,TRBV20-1,CSASEGRTRKPQHF
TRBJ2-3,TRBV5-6,CASSRPRLADSTDTQYF
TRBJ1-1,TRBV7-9,CASSRSGHLNTEAFF
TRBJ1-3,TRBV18,CASSPRREAGNTIYF
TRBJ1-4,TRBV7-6,CASSSGRDNEKLFF
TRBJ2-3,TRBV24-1,CATSDYRAGHTDTQYF
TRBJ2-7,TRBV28,CASSLPQGTYEQYF
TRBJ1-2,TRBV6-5,CASSSPTTNYGYTF
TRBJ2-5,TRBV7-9,CAIDLYTQQLLSETQYF
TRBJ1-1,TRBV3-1,CASSQVGGSEAFF
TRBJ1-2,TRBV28,CASSSWDKIYGYTF
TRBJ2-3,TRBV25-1,CAVAGFTDTQYF
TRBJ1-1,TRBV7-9,CASSPRAGGDTEAFF
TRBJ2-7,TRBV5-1,CASSPTGRTSSYEQYF
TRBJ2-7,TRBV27,CASSLLGGQHYEQYF
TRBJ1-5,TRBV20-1,CSALQGALNQPQHF
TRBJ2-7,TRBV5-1,CASRPRESGYEQYF
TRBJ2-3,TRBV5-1,CASSLNPTGTDTQCF
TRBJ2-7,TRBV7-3,CASSLRLAGEQYF
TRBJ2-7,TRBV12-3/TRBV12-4,CASSLPLTSGDRYEQYF
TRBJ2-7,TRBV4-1,CASSQSGTSGTYEQYF
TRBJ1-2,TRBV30,CAWDRGHSGYTF
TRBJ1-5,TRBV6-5,CASRRDVSNQPQHF
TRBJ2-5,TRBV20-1,CSARVGVERETQYF
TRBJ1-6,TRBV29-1,CSVPTGGNNSPLHF
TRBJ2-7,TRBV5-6,CASSLATRQRGYEQYF
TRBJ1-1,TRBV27,CASTPATSNTEAFF
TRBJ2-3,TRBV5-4,CASSPDRIRSDTQYF
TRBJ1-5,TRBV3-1,CASSQEPGTQPQHF
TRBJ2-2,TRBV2,CASRTGVATGELFF
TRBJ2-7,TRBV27,CASSLWGSGGPYEQYF
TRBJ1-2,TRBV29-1,CSVRDKAFYGYTF
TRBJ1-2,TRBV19,CASNRGTEGYTF
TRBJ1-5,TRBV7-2,CASSLNRVLNQPQHF
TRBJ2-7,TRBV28,CASSWSGSLYEQYF
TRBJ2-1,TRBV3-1,CASSHPQGSGGFNEQFF
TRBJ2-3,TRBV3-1,CASRSLAGFSTDTQYF
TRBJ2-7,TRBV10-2,CATRDNSYEQYF
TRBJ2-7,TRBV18,CASSPSRSHDEQYF
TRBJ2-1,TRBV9,CASSVGLSGTSAYNEQFF
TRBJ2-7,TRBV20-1,CSAVPSRGITYEQYF
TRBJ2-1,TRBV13,CASSLEREVEQFF
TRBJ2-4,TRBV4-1,CASSPPWGGDKNIQYF
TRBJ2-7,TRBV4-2,CASSQDRGFEQYF
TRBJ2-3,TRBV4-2,CASSQGTSGRGTDTQYF
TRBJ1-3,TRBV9,CASSPMGASSGNTIYF
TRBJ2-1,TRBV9,CASSVAWGTGVNEQFF
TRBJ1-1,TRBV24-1,CATSATGTGGEAFF
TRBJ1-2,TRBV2,CASSVWDGYTF
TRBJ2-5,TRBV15,CATSRDAGGETQYF
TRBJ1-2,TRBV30,CAWSTRTGWNYGYTF
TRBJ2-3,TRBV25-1,CASSDTRATDTQYF